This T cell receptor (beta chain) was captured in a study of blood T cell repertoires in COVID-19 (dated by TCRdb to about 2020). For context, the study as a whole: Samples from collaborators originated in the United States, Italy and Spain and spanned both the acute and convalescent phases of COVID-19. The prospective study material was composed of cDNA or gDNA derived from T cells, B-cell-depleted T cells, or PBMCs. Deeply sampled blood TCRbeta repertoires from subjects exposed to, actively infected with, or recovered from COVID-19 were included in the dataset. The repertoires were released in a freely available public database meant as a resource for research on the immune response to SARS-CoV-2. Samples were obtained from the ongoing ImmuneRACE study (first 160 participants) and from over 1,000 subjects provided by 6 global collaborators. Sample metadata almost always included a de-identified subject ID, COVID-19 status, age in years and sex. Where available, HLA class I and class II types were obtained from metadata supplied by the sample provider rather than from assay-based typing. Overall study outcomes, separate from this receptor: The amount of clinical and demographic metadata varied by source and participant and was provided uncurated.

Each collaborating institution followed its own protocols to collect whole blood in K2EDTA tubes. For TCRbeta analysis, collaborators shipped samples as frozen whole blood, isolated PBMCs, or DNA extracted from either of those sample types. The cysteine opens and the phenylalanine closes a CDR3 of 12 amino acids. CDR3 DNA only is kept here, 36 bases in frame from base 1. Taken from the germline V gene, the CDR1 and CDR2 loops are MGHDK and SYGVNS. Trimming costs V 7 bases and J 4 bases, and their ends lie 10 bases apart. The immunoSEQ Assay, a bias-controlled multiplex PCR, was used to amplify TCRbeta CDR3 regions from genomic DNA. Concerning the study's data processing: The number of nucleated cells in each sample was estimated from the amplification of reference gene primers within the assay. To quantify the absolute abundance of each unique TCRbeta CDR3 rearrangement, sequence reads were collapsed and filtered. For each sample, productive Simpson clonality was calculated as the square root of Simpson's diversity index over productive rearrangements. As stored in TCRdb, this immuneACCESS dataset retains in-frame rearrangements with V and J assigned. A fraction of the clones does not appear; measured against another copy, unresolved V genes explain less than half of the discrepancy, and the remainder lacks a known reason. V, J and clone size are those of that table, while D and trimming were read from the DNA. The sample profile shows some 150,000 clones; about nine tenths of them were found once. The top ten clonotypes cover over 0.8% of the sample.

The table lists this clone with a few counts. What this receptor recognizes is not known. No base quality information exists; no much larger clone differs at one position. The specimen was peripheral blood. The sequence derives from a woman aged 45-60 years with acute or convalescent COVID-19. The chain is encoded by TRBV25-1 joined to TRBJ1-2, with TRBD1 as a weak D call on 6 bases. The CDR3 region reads CASTGTPYGYTF. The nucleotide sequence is TGTGCCAGCACCGGGACACCCTATGGCTACACCTTC.